The 11 T cell receptor beta chains reported below all come from one sample, sequenced in a study of shared clonotypes between healthy human individuals (dated by TCRdb to about 2020). Library method: the immunoSEQ multiplex PCR assay. Drawn from immuneACCESS, this table holds only the in-frame rearrangements with V and J called that TCRdb kept. Clones are partly lost; checked studies trace under half to an unresolved V gene and leave the rest unexplained. This sample comprises fewer than 2.5 million clones, roughly 93% of them detected only once. The biggest ten clones account for around 0.37% of the sample. The sequencing sample was made of naive CD4+ T cells from PBMCs. What this sample's cell subset or site label stands for: CD45RA+ positively selected. These receptors were obtained from a man aged 18 to 30 in good health. Some clones in this sample may be carry-over from other donors' samples.

The genes are TRBV4-1 and TRBJ1-3; D call uncertain. This CDR3 has 16 amino acids. CDR1 and CDR2 (germline): MGHRA, YSYEKL. Trimming removed 4 bases at V and 0 bases at J, with 13 bases between. The CDR3 reads CASSLFGRTSGNTIYF. CDR3 coding DNA: TGCGCCAGCAGCCTGTTTGGGAGGACCTCTGGAAACACCATATATTTT.

The gene calls are TRBV7-3 and TRBJ2-1; weak D call: TRBD2 (6 bases). The germline CDR1 and CDR2 sequences are SGHTA and FQGTGA. Trimming pared 5 bases from V and 0 bases from J, leaving 11 bases between. The CDR3 consists of 15 residues. CDR3 protein: CASSGTLSSYNEQFF. The CDR3 DNA reads as TGTGCCAGCAGCGGGACTTTAAGCTCCTACAATGAGCAGTTCTTC.

The chain is built from TRBV5-1 and TRBJ2-5; 7 positions agree with TRBD1. J was trimmed by 5 bases and V by 4 bases; bases with no gene match: 11. The CDR3 is 15 amino acids. Germline V gene data show CDR1 as SGHRS and CDR2 as YFSETQ. CDR3 sequence (DNA): TGCGCCAGCAGCGTCAGCCCAGGGGGTCGCGAGACCCAGTACTTC. Residues: CASSVSPGGRETQYF.

The gene calls are TRBV7-9 and TRBJ2-1; D call uncertain. The germline gives CDR1 SEHNR, CDR2 FQNEAQ (reference sequence). The CDR3 extends over 16 amino acids. The V gene lost 3 bases and the J gene lost 5 bases, with 17 bases spanning the gap. The CDR3 DNA sequence: TGTGCCAGCAGCTTTAGGACGCAAGCTCACCACAATGAGCAGTTCTTC. Its translation is CASSFRTQAHHNEQFF.

The chain joins TRBV7-2 to TRBJ2-3; 9 bases are a match to TRBD2. From germline, CDR1 is SGHTA and CDR2 FQGNSA. The CDR3 is 14 residues long. V dropped 6 bases and J dropped 4; count of bases not matched to a gene: 5. The CDR3 sequence is CASRGSGRADTQYF. CDR3 sequence (DNA): TGTGCCAGCAGGGGTAGCGGGAGAGCAGATACGCAGTATTTT.

This clone has just one count. The V gene is TRBV4-3, the J gene TRBJ1-4, with D unresolved. The CDR3 contains 15 residues. Germline lookup yields CDR1 LGHNA and CDR2 YSLEER. Trimming removed 1 base from V and 3 bases from J, with 9 bases in between. The CDR3 DNA follows: TGCGCCAGCAGCCAAGCCCCGCGGTCTAATGAAAAACTGTTTTTT. Translating it yields CASSQAPRSNEKLFF.

This clone has a single count. The chain uses TRBV28 and TRBJ1-1; D is possibly TRBD1 (5 bases). The CDR3 is 14 residues long. V dropped 6 bases and J dropped 0 bases, with 11 bases sitting between them. Germline CDR1 and CDR2: MDHEN and SYDVKM. As DNA, the CDR3 is TGTGCCAGCAGCCGAGGGGACCTGAACACTGAAGCTTTCTTT. This sequence encodes CASSRGDLNTEAFF.

The CDR3 DNA is TGTGCTAGTGGTTCCGGGGCAGGCCAGTTCTTC. This gives the protein CASGSGAGQFF. This chain uses TRBV12-5 with TRBJ2-1; D possibly uses TRBD1 or TRBD2 (5 bases each). Germline-derived CDR1 and CDR2 are LGHNT and FRNRAP. The length of the CDR3 is 11 residues. V lost 4 bases, J lost 13 bases, and 11 bases lay in between. The whole variable domain, remainder taken from reference TRBV12-5 and TRBJ2-1, is DARVTQTPRHKVTEMGQEVTMRCQPILGHNTVFWYRQTMMQGLELLAYFRNRAPLDDSGMPKDRFSAEMPDATLATLKIQPSEPRDSAVYFCASGSGAGQFFGPGTRLTVL.

The chain recombines TRBV7-2 with TRBJ2-7, with unresolved D. Germline loops: CDR1 SGHTA, CDR2 FQGNSA. Trimming stripped 2 bases from V and 2 bases from J, with 13 bases between. The CDR3 has 15 residues. CDR3 coding DNA: TGTGCCAGCAGCTTATTGGCTACCACAACCTACGAGCAGTACTTC. Translating it yields CASSLLATTTYEQYF. Full variable domain (missing parts from reference TRBV7-2 and TRBJ2-7): GAGVSQSPSNKVTEKGKDVELRCDPISGHTALYWYRQSLGQGLEFLIYFQGNSAPDKSGLPSDRFSAERTGGSVSTLTIQRTQQEDSAVYLCASSLLATTTYEQYFGPGTRLTVT.

The CDR3 is CASTLQGIVYGYTF. The CDR3 DNA reads TGTGCCAGCACACTACAGGGTATCGTTTATGGCTACACCTTC. The chain uses TRBV28 and TRBJ1-2; possibly TRBD1 for D (6 bases). Per the germline V gene, CDR1 is MDHEN and CDR2 is SYDVKM. The length of the CDR3 is 14 residues. Trimming took off 7 bases at V and 5 bases at J, with 17 bases between the two ends.

V is TRBV10-3 and J is TRBJ2-1; TRBD2 aligns across 7 bases. The germline V gene has CDR1 ENHRY and CDR2 SYGVKD. The CDR3 is made up of 15 amino acids. The junction had 10 bases not matched to a gene; V was cut back by 4 bases and J by 7 bases. The CDR3 region is CAISAGGGSANEQFF. The CDR3 region has the DNA TGTGCCATCAGTGCTGGTGGCGGGAGTGCGAATGAGCAGTTCTTC.